This T cell receptor (beta chain) was retrieved from a study of CD8 T cells in ankylosing spondylitis. Study-level findings and limits: A TCR beta motif of fewer than ten highly homologous variants seemed to mark ankylosing spondylitis blood. Relatively rare in peripheral blood, disease-linked clones were also CD8+.

A note on this clonotype: Its antigen is not known.

V was clipped by 7 bases and J by 7 bases, with 13 bases between them. CDR3 length: 12 amino acids. Germline V gene data show CDR1 as SEHNR and CDR2 as FQNEAQ (reference sequence). TCRdb ran MiXCR on the 5' RACE reads and lists one entry per CDR3 protein. The sample includes hundreds of thousands of distinct CDR3 sequences, under 35% seen only once; the top ten take roughly 4%. Sequenced material: blood, either unsorted or a sorted T cell fraction (not recorded which). The V and J genes are TRBV7-9 and TRBJ2-5; no clear D. The clonotype comes from a male donor with ankylosing spondylitis or in good health (not recorded which). The CDR3 DNA reads as TGTGCCAGCACCAACCCGAGGATGACCCAGTACTTC. Residues: CASTNPRMTQYF. The entire variable domain, with the rest obtained from reference TRBV7-9 and TRBJ2-5, is as follows: DTGVSQNPRHKITKRGQNVTFRCDPISEHNRLYWYRQTLGQGPEFLTYFQNEAQLEKSRLLSDRFSAERPKGSFSTLEIQRTEQGDSAMYLCASTNPRMTQYFGPGTRLLVL.